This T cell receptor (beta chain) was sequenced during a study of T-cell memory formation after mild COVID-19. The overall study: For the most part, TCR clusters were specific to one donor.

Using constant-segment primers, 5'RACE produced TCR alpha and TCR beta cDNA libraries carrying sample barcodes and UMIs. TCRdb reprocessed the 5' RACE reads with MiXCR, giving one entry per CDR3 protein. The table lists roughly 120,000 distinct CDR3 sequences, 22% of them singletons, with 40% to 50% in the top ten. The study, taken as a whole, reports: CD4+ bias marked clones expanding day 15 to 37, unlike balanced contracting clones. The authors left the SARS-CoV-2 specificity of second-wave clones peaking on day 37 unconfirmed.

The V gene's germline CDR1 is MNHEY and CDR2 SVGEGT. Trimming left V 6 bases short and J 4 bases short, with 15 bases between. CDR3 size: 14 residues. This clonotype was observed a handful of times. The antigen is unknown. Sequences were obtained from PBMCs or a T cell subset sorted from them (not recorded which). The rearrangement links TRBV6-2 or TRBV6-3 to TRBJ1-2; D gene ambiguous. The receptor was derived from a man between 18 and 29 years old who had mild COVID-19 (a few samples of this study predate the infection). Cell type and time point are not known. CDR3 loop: CASRSAGIIYGYTF. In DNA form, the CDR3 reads TGTGCCAGCAGATCCGCGGGGATAATCTATGGCTACACCTTC.